The sequence of this T cell receptor (beta chain) was determined in a study of cytomegalovirus exposure and HLA in healthy donors. Study in general: An early data release held some 85 million unique TCRs from HLA-typed donors. General study points: Some public TCRs appeared in many individuals, while most sequences were rare. Researchers reported from a later analysis that most CMV-associated TCR beta chains appeared HLA-restricted.

The table lists this clone with a few counts. Its target is not known. The CDR3 sequence is 16 residues long. V shed 1 base and J shed 5 bases, with 15 bases lying between them. Per the germline V gene, CDR1 is SGHTA and CDR2 is FQGNSA. Though probably carrying unrecorded immune exposures, donors were nominally healthy at sampling. The PCR contained 60 Vbeta and 13 Jbeta primers. Libraries were prepared by immunoSEQ multiplex PCR; TCRdb keeps only in-frame clonotypes and omits some of them. The data contain 90,000 to 150,000 clones, 15% to 19% of them singletons. This chain links TRBV7-2 with TRBJ2-4; a weak D match, TRBD1 (6 bases). The clonotype comes from a woman aged 18-35 years in good health and CMV-seronegative. The sequencing sample was made of PBMCs. Here the CDR3 DNA reads TGTGCCAGCAGCTTAGGACGGGCCAGGGGTGAAAACATTCAGTACTTC. Protein sequence: CASSLGRARGENIQYF. The full variable domain, its missing parts supplied by reference TRBV7-2 and TRBJ2-4, is GAGVSQSPSNKVTEKGKDVELRCDPISGHTALYWYRQSLGQGLEFLIYFQGNSAPDKSGLPSDRFSAERTGGSVSTLTIQRTQQEDSAVYLCASSLGRARGENIQYFGAGTRLSVL.